Sequencing of this TCR beta chain was carried out in a study of blood T cell repertoires in COVID-19. Trimming stripped 5 bases from V and 5 bases from J, with 17 bases between. In germline, CDR1 is KGHDR, CDR2 SFDVKD. The CDR3 runs 16 residues. Generated by immunoSEQ multiplex PCR, the TCRdb table keeps only in-frame clones and is missing some. The sample gives tens of thousands of clones, around 87% of which show up once; 7% to 9% is in the top ten. This clonotype was obtained from a human donor with acute or convalescent COVID-19. The donor label of this sample is uncertain. The chain uses TRBV24-1 and TRBJ1-4; a possible D gene is TRBD1 (6 bases). The sample comprised peripheral blood. The CDR3 DNA sequence: TGTGCCACCAGTGGGGGACAACCAGGGCCGAATGAAAAACTGTTTTTT. It specifies CATSGGQPGPNEKLFF.